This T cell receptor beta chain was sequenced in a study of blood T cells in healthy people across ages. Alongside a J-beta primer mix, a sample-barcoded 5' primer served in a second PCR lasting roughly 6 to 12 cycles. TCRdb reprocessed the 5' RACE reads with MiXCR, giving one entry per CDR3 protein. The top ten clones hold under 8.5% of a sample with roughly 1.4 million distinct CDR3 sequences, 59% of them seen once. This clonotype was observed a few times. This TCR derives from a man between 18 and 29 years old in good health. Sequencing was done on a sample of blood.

CDR3 in amino acids: CATKPTAWGNSPLHF. The CDR3 nucleotides read TGTGCCACCAAACCGACAGCCTGGGGTAATTCACCCCTCCACTTT. The chain couples TRBV2 to TRBJ1-6; TRBD1 is a possible D gene (5 bases). Trimming left V 10 bases short and J 6 bases short, with 19 bases between. This CDR3 region has 15 residues. CDR1 and CDR2 from the germline V gene are SNHLY and FYNNEI.